Sequencing of this T cell receptor (beta chain) was carried out in a study of blood T cell repertoires in COVID-19. Looking at the study overall: Acute and convalescent COVID-19 samples came from the United States, Italy and Spain. The analysed material was cDNA or gDNA that came from T cells, B-cell-depleted T cells, or PBMCs.

This clone was counted once. The CDR3 is 15 residues long. Germline V gene lookup returns CDR1 SGHDN and CDR2 FVKESK. Germline trimming cut 3 bases from V and 8 bases from J; bases unmatched to any gene: 11. Original processing notes: It was from reference gene primer amplification that nucleated cell counts were estimated. The data were produced by immunoSEQ multiplex PCR, yet TCRdb's version contains in-frame clones alone and is incomplete. That table is the source of V, J and clone size, and D and trimming were worked out from the DNA. The table lists around 180,000 clones, about nine tenths of them singletons.

The sample comprised peripheral blood. The genes are TRBV14 and TRBJ1-2; 8 bases line up with TRBD1. This clonotype was sampled from a man between 65 and 80 years old with active or convalescent COVID-19. The CDR3: CASSHRTGTLLGYTF. The CDR3 DNA follows: TGTGCCAGCAGCCATCGGACAGGGACTTTGTTGGGCTACACCTTC.